Presented here are 27 T cell receptor beta chains from one specimen sequenced in a study of cytomegalovirus exposure and HLA in healthy donors. In the PCR, 60 Vbeta and 13 Jbeta primers were used. Profiled with immunoSEQ multiplex PCR; TCRdb holds only in-frame clones, not every one. Of over 200,000 clones detected, approximately 87% appear once; the ten largest clones hold over 1%. The sequencing input was PBMCs. The receptors come from a human donor in good health.

The CDR3 loop reads CASSLGSGGKFREQYF. The CDR3 DNA sequence: TGTGCCAGCAGCTTGGGTTCGGGGGGGAAATTTCGCGAGCAGTACTTC. The rearrangement links TRBV5-4 to TRBJ2-7, with TRBD2 matching over 8 bases. This CDR3 spans 16 amino acids. V was clipped by 0 bases and J by 6 bases; unmatched bases: 11. Germline loops: CDR1 SGHNT, CDR2 YYREEE (reference sequence).

The chain carries TRBV27 and TRBJ1-2, with 9 positions matching TRBD1. CDR3 size: 15 residues. CDR1 and CDR2 from the germline V gene are MNHEY and SMNVEV (reference sequence). V trimming: 10 bases; J trimming: 5 bases; junction bases outside the gene matches: 14. CDR3 sequence: CATWGGDRAGYGYTF. CDR3 bases: TGTGCCACTTGGGGTGGGGACAGGGCAGGGTATGGCTACACCTTC.

The rearrangement joins TRBV4-3 to TRBJ2-7; D is undetermined. V was shortened by 0 bases and J by 2 bases, with 11 bases between the two germline ends. This CDR3 contains 15 residues. In germline, CDR1 is LGHNA, CDR2 YSLEER. In DNA, the CDR3 is TGCGCCAGCAGCCAAGATGACAACAAGGCCTACGAGCAGTACTTC. Amino acids: CASSQDDNKAYEQYF.

This clone was seen a single time. This specimen includes other DNA sequences encoding the same CDR3. The chain combines TRBV30 with TRBJ2-5; D gene uncertain. The V end lost 5 bases, the J end lost 4 bases, and 8 bases lay between the germline ends. Germline CDR1 GTSNPN, CDR2 SVGIG (reference sequence). This CDR3 is built from 11 residues. This CDR3 is CAWSLRETQYF. The CDR3 coding sequence is TGTGCCTGGTCCCTTCGAGAGACCCAGTACTTC. Using reference TRBV30 and TRBJ2-5 for the parts outside the CDR3, the full variable domain is SQTIHQWPATLVQPVGSPLSLECTVEGTSNPNLYWYRQAAGRGLQLLFYSVGIGQISSEVPQNLSASRPQDRQFILSSKKLLLSDSGFYLCAWSLRETQYFGPGTRLLVL.

J is TRBJ1-2 and V is TRBV5-1; D is undetermined. Germline V gives CDR1 SGHRS, CDR2 YFSETQ. There are 15 residues in the CDR3. With 0 bases removed from V and 5 bases from J, the gap between germline ends came to 14 bases. Written as DNA, the CDR3 is TGCGCCAGCAGCTTGGCCTTTGGCGCGGTGTATGGCTACACCTTC. Translating gives CASSLAFGAVYGYTF.

The V call is TRBV19, the J call TRBJ1-1; 7 positions match TRBD1. V was pared by 3 bases and J by 0 bases, with 10 bases of the junction left unmatched. Germline CDR1 is LNHDA and CDR2 is SQIVND (reference sequence). CDR3 length: 17 amino acids. The CDR3 reads CASSMNLQTGVNTEAFF. DNA for the CDR3: TGTGCCAGTAGTATGAATCTTCAAACAGGGGTGAACACTGAAGCTTTCTTT.

The chain employs TRBV28 and TRBJ2-1, with D maybe TRBD2 (6 bases). Deletions cut 2 bases from V and 6 bases from J, with 14 bases between. Germline assignment: CDR1 MDHEN and CDR2 SYDVKM. The CDR3 extends over 15 amino acids. In DNA form, the CDR3 reads TGTGCCAGCAGTTTAGCCGCGGGAACACCCAATGAGCAGTTCTTC. Translating gives CASSLAAGTPNEQFF.

The chain employs TRBV6-6 and TRBJ2-2; TRBD2 might be the D (5 bases). CDR1 and CDR2 from the germline V gene are MNHNY and SVGAGI (reference sequence). V lost 4 bases to trimming and J lost 3 bases, with 6 bases between them. The CDR3 loop spans 13 amino acids. CDR3 sequence: CASSWGDTGELFF. The CDR3 DNA is TGTGCCAGCAGTTGGGGAGACACCGGGGAGCTGTTTTTT.

The chain couples TRBV28 to TRBJ2-5; TRBD1 is a possible D gene (6 bases). The CDR3 runs 15 residues. The germline gives CDR1 MDHEN, CDR2 SYDVKM. Trimming stripped 3 bases from V and 1 base from J, with 12 bases between. The CDR3 sequence is CASSLTGSLQETQYF. In DNA form, the CDR3 reads TGTGCCAGCAGTTTGACAGGTTCTCTCCAAGAGACCCAGTACTTC.

This sequence joins TRBV30 and TRBJ2-1; 8 bases line up with TRBD2. The J segment lost 9 bases and the V segment lost 5 bases, leaving 12 bases of the junction unmatched. The CDR3 sequence is 14 residues long. Germline lookup yields CDR1 GTSNPN and CDR2 SVGIG (reference sequence). The CDR3 nucleotides read TGTGCCTGGGGAGCGGGAGTGGCGTCAAGTGAGCAGTTCTTC. The encoded protein is CAWGAGVASSEQFF.

This rearrangement joins TRBV7-2 to TRBJ1-1, with D possibly TRBD1 on 5 matching bases. With 5 bases removed from V and 1 base from J, the gap between germline ends came to 8 bases. The CDR3 is 13 amino acids. Germline CDR1 SGHTA, CDR2 FQGNSA. CDR3 coding DNA: TGTGCCAGCAGCAGGCAGGGGAACACTGAAGCTTTCTTT. It translates to CASSRQGNTEAFF.

The gene calls are TRBV7-8 and TRBJ1-2; D call uncertain. CDR1 SGHVS and CDR2 FQNEAQ come from the germline V gene. Trimming took off 0 bases at V and 7 bases at J, with 15 bases between the two ends. This CDR3 region has 15 residues. The CDR3 region has the DNA TGTGCCAGCAGCTTAGCGAGCCGGGCTCGGGGTGGCTACACCTTC. Its protein is CASSLASRARGGYTF.

This sequence joins TRBV7-9 and TRBJ2-3; D not certain. Germline V gene data show CDR1 as SEHNR and CDR2 as FQNEAQ (reference sequence). CDR3 length: 15 residues. V lost 3 bases and J 4 bases, leaving 14 bases between the germline ends. The CDR3 DNA is TGTGCCAGCAGCTTCAACAAGCTGGGCGCAGATACGCAGTATTTT. The encoded protein is CASSFNKLGADTQYF.

V usage is TRBV5-1 and J usage is TRBJ2-7; 7 positions agree with TRBD1. Per the germline V gene, CDR1 is SGHRS and CDR2 is YFSETQ. The CDR3 loop spans 14 amino acids. With 2 bases clipped from V and 3 bases from J, the junction kept 5 bases outside the gene matches. The CDR3 bases are TGCGCCAGCAGCTTCCGGGACAGTAACTACGAGCAGTACTTC. Encoded protein: CASSFRDSNYEQYF.

The chain links TRBV2 to TRBJ2-1, with 10 positions matching TRBD2. This CDR3 has 14 amino acids. The trim removed 7 bases at V and 6 bases at J, leaving 6 bases unmatched. Germline V gives CDR1 SNHLY, CDR2 FYNNEI. The CDR3 DNA is TGTGCCAGCAACATAGCGGGAGGAATCAATGAGCAGTTCTTC. Translated, it gives CASNIAGGINEQFF.

V and J are TRBV2 and TRBJ2-5, with TRBD2 matching 9 bases. Per the germline V gene, CDR1 is SNHLY and CDR2 is FYNNEI. V was clipped by 3 bases and J by 4 bases; unmatched bases: 9. This CDR3 spans 16 amino acids. The CDR3 region has the DNA TGTGCCAGCAGTGAGAGGGCGGGAGGGGGAGGAGAGACCCAGTACTTC. Translation gives CASSERAGGGGETQYF.

The V call is TRBV4-2, the J call TRBJ2-3; 13 bases line up with TRBD2. The germline gives CDR1 LGHNA, CDR2 YNFKEQ. V shed 0 bases, J shed 3 bases, and the junction held 6 bases outside the gene matches. The CDR3 has 18 residues. The CDR3 is CASSQDPSGLAGTDTQYF. DNA of the CDR3: TGTGCCAGCAGCCAAGACCCTTCGGGACTAGCGGGGACAGATACGCAGTATTTT.

The chain uses TRBV29-1 and TRBJ2-1; TRBD1 agrees at 9 bases. There are 14 residues in the CDR3. Trimming took 3 bases from V and 4 from J; bases not matched to a gene: 4. Looked up from germline, CDR1 is SQVTM and CDR2 is ANQGSEA. The CDR3 DNA reads as TGCAGCGTTGAGCGGGACAGGGCTTACAATGAGCAGTTCTTC. It encodes CSVERDRAYNEQFF.

The V call is TRBV2, the J call TRBJ1-5; possible D gene TRBD1, 6 bases. Trimming left V 5 bases short and J 3 bases short, with 11 bases between. Germline CDR1 is SNHLY and CDR2 is FYNNEI. The length of the CDR3 is 14 residues. The CDR3 sequence: CASSSGVYNQPQHF. In DNA, the CDR3 is TGTGCCAGCAGTTCAGGGGTCTACAATCAGCCCCAGCATTTT.

The V call is TRBV12-5, the J call TRBJ2-5; tentative D call: TRBD1 (6 bases). CDR1 is LGHNT, CDR2 FRNRAP, per germline. Trimming took 5 bases from V and 3 from J, leaving 16 bases between them. The CDR3 loop spans 15 amino acids. In DNA form, the CDR3 reads TGTGCTAGTGGTGCAATCAGGGGTGGGGAAGAGACCCAGTACTTC. Amino acids: CASGAIRGGEETQYF.

This clone has only a few counts. The chain combines TRBV2 with TRBJ2-1; TRBD2 aligns across 7 bases. J lost 8 bases, V lost 6 bases, and 7 bases had no gene match. The CDR3 extends over 13 amino acids. Germline V gene sequence: CDR1 SNHLY, CDR2 FYNNEI. This CDR3 is CASRMTSPDEQFF. The CDR3 DNA follows: TGTGCCAGCAGGATGACTAGCCCGGATGAGCAGTTCTTC.

The sample holds one count of this clone. The rearrangement links TRBV28 to TRBJ2-7; the match to TRBD1 covers 8 bases. After removal of 9 bases from V and 6 bases from J, the junction contained 7 bases not matched to a gene. CDR3 length: 12 amino acids. Germline V gene data show CDR1 as MDHEN and CDR2 as SYDVKM. The CDR3 DNA follows: TGTGCCAGTTGGACAGGGAGAACCGAGCAGTACTTC. Translated: CASWTGRTEQYF.

Turning to this clone: Other DNA sequences in this specimen translate into the identical CDR3. This chain connects TRBV4-2 to TRBJ2-7; 12 bases align to TRBD1. J gave up 6 bases and V 1 base, and 4 bases lay outside the gene matches. The CDR3 runs 15 residues. The V gene's germline CDR1 is LGHNA and CDR2 YNFKEQ. The CDR3 loop reads CASSQAGQGAGEQYF. The CDR3 DNA reads as TGTGCCAGCAGCCAAGCGGGACAGGGGGCGGGCGAGCAGTACTTC.

This sequence joins TRBV28 and TRBJ2-7, with D unclear. The CDR3 runs 12 residues. V lost 6 bases, J lost 6 bases, and 12 bases lay in between. CDR1 is MDHEN, CDR2 SYDVKM, per germline. This CDR3 is CASSVRVAEQYF. DNA of the CDR3: TGTGCCAGCAGCGTCCGGGTTGCCGAGCAGTACTTC. Variable domain in full (rest from reference TRBV28 and TRBJ2-7): DVKVTQSSRYLVKRTGEKVFLECVQDMDHENMFWYRQDPGLGLRLIYFSYDVKMKEKGDIPEGYSVSREKKERFSLILESASTNQTSMYLCASSVRVAEQYFGPGTRLTVT.

The V and J genes are TRBV5-1 and TRBJ2-1; 9 bases align to TRBD1. Per the germline V gene, CDR1 is SGHRS and CDR2 is YFSETQ. The CDR3 spans 15 residues. Germline trimming cut 6 bases from V and 4 bases from J; bases unmatched to any gene: 8. CDR3 amino acids: CASTEQGASYNEQFF. CDR3 DNA: TGCGCCAGCACCGAACAGGGGGCGAGTTACAATGAGCAGTTCTTC.

The gene calls are TRBV27 and TRBJ2-6, with 13 bases lining up with TRBD2. Germline CDR1 MNHEY, CDR2 SMNVEV (reference sequence). V lost 8 bases, J lost 2 bases, and 9 bases stayed unmatched. The CDR3 contains 18 residues. DNA for the CDR3: TGTGCCAGCGGATTCTCGGGACTAGCGGGAACTGGGGCCAACGTCCTGACTTTC. Its translation is CASGFSGLAGTGANVLTF.

The J gene is TRBJ2-1, the V gene TRBV5-1, with D possibly matching TRBD1 (7 bases). CDR1 is SGHRS, CDR2 YFSETQ, per germline. The CDR3 runs to 14 residues. Trimming stripped 3 bases from V and 4 bases from J, with 11 bases between. CDR3 residues: CASSSRDSYNEQFF. The DNA for the CDR3 is TGCGCCAGCAGCTCGCGGGACAGTTACAATGAGCAGTTCTTC. The full variable domain, completed using reference TRBV5-1 and TRBJ2-1, is KAGVTQTPRYLIKTRGQQVTLSCSPISGHRSVSWYQQTPGQGLQFLFEYFSETQRNKGNFPGRFSGRQFSNSRSEMNVSTLELGDSALYLCASSSRDSYNEQFFGPGTRLTVL.